Below, 2 T cell receptor beta chains from the same sample are listed, as sequenced in a study of technical replicates of blood from four donors. TCRdb's copy holds only in-frame clones and misses some; the assay was immunoSEQ multiplex PCR. The profile shows around 83,000 clones, roughly 92% of them singletons. Sequencing was performed on T cells isolated from PBMCs. The receptor source for this set is a human donor in good health.

The chain joins TRBV19 to TRBJ2-5; D possibly corresponds to TRBD1 (6 bases). The CDR3 has 15 amino acids. Trimming cost V 3 bases and J 4 bases, with 15 bases left between them. Per the germline V gene, CDR1 is LNHDA and CDR2 is SQIVND (reference sequence). In nucleotides, the CDR3 is TGTGCCAGTAGTATGGTCCAGGGGAGTTTAGAGACCCAGTACTTC. Protein product: CASSMVQGSLETQYF.

The chain recombines TRBV19 with TRBJ1-1; perhaps TRBD1 as D (6 bases). Germline-derived CDR1 and CDR2 are LNHDA and SQIVND (reference sequence). The CDR3 extends over 14 amino acids. Trimming took 3 bases from V and 4 from J, leaving 12 bases between them. This CDR3 is CASSITGFTTEAFF. The CDR3 DNA reads as TGTGCCAGTAGTATTACAGGGTTCACCACTGAAGCTTTCTTT.